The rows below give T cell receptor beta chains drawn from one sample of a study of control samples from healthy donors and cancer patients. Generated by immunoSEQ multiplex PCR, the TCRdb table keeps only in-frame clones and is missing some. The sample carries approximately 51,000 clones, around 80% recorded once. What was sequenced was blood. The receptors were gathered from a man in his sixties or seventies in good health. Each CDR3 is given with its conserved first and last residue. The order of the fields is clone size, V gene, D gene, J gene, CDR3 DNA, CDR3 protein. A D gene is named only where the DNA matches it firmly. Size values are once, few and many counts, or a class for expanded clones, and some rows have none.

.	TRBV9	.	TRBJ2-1	TGTGCCAGCAGCTCGCTTTTCCGGACACGCTCCTACAATGAGCAGTTCTTC	CASSSLFRTRSYNEQFF
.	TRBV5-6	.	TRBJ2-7	TGTGCCAGCAGCTTTTACCAAGAGCAGTACTTC	CASSFYQEQYF
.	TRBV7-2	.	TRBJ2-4	TGTGCCAGCAGCTTAGAGACCGGGTCAGCCAAAAACATTCAGTACTTC	CASSLETGSAKNIQYF
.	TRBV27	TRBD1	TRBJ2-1	TGTGCCAGCAGATTGACAGGGAGAGAGAGCAATGAGCAGTTCTTC	CASRLTGRESNEQFF
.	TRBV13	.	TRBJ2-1	TGTGCCAGCAGCTCCCCCCGGAGGAACCGCTACAATGAGCAGTTCTTC	CASSSPRRNRYNEQFF
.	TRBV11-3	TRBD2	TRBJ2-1	TGTGCCAGCAGCCACGGGAGGGAGGAGCAGTTCTTC	CASSHGREEQFF
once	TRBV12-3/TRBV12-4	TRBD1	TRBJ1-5	TGTGCCAGCAGTACCGGGACAGCACAGTCCCAGCATTTT	CASSTGTAQSQHF
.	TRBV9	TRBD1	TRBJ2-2	TGTGCCAGCAGCGGAGGACAGGGAACGGCCGGGGAGCTGTTTTTT	CASSGGQGTAGELFF
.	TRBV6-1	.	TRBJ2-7	TGTGCCAGCAGTGATGCGGGTCCCTCGAGGGAGCAGTACTTC	CASSDAGPSREQYF
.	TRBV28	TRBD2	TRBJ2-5	TGTGCCAGCAGTTTGAGCTTTGCGGGAGAGGGTGAGACCCAGTACTTC	CASSLSFAGEGETQYF
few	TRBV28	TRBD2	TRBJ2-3	TGTGCCAGCAGTTCCCCCAGCGGGGGGGGAGATACGCAGTATTTT	CASSSPSGGGDTQYF
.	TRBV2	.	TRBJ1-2	TGTGCCAGCAGTGGGACCGGGACATTCAATGGCTACACCTTC	CASSGTGTFNGYTF
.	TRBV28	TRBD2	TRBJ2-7	TGTGCCACCCGCCGCGGGGGTGGTTACGAGCAGTACTTC	CATRRGGGYEQYF
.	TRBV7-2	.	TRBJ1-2	TGTGCCAGCAGCTCAACGGGACGGACGGGTGGCTACACCTTC	CASSSTGRTGGYTF
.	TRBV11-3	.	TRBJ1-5	TGTGCCAGCAGCATTACCAGGGTTAGCAATCAGCCCCAGCATTTT	CASSITRVSNQPQHF
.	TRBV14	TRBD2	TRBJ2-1	TGTGCCAGCAGCCAAGGACTAGCGGGGCCTTACAATGAGCAGTTCTTC	CASSQGLAGPYNEQFF
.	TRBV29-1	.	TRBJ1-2	TGCAGCGTTGTTCTACCCAACTATGGCTACACCTTC	CSVVLPNYGYTF
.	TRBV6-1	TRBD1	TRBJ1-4	TGTGCCAGCAGTGGGACAGGGACGACTGGGCTAAGAGCAACTAATGAAAAACTGTTTTTT	CASSGTGTTGLRATNEKLFF
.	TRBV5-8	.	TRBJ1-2	TGTGCCAGCAGCTTGGGGCAGGGGCACTATGGCTACACCTTC	CASSLGQGHYGYTF
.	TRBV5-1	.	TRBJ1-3	TGCGCCAGCAGCTTGGCGGAATCTAGAGGAAACACCATATATTTT	CASSLAESRGNTIYF
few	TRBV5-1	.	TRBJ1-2	TGCGCCAGCAGCACCCTGCAGGGGAACTATGGCTACACCTTC	CASSTLQGNYGYTF
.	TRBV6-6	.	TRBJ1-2	TGTGCCAGCAGCCTACTGGGGCAGGGGACAAACTATGGCTACACCTTC	CASSLLGQGTNYGYTF
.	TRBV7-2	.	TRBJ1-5	TGTGCCAGCAGCTTAGAAGGGAGCAATCAGCCCCAGCATTTT	CASSLEGSNQPQHF
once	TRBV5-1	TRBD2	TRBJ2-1	TGCGCCAGCAGCCGGGGACTAGCGGGAGGAGGGTACAATGAGCAGTTCTTC	CASSRGLAGGGYNEQFF
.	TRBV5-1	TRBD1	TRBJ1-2	TGCGCCAGCAGCATGATGGCCCAGGGGGCGGTGAGAGGCTACACCTTC	CASSMMAQGAVRGYTF
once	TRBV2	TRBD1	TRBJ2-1	TGTGCCAGCAGTCGACAGGGGGCCCTCGTGGCTGAGCAGTTCTTC	CASSRQGALVAEQFF
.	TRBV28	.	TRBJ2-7	TGTGCCACCGAGTCGAGAGGGCGTCGGTACGAGCAGTACTTC	CATESRGRRYEQYF
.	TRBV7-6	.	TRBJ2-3	TGTGCCAGCAGCTTATCGGCGGGGAATACTCCAGATACGCAGTATTTT	CASSLSAGNTPDTQYF
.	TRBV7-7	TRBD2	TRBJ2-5	TGTGCTAGCAGCAGGGGACTAGCGGGACAAGAGACCCAGTACTTC	CASSRGLAGQETQYF
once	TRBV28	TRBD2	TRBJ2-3	TGTGCCAGCGGGTGGGGCGGGAGTACAGATACGCAGTATTTT	CASGWGGSTDTQYF
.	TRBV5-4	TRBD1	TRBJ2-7	TGTGCCAGCAGCTTACAGGGGTCCCGAGCCGAGCAGTACTTC	CASSLQGSRAEQYF
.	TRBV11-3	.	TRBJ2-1	TGTGCCAGCACCCCCGGAAGGAGCAGCAATGAGCAGTTCTTC	CASTPGRSSNEQFF
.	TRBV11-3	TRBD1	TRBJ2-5	TGTGCCAGCAGCCCCCGGGACAGGGTTCGCGAGACCCAGTACTTC	CASSPRDRVRETQYF
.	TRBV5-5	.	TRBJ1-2	TGTGCCAGCAGCTTGGCCCAGGGGTATGGCTACACCTTC	CASSLAQGYGYTF
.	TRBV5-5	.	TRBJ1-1	TGTGCCAGCACCGGTGTTACTGAAGCTTTCTTT	CASTGVTEAFF
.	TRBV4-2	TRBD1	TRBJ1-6	TGTGCCAGCAGCCCCCCTGCCGGGGGACAGGGGAACTCACCCCTCCACTTT	CASSPPAGGQGNSPLHF
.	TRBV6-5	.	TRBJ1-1	TGTGCCAGCAGGCGACTTGTGAACACTGAAGCTTTCTTT	CASRRLVNTEAFF
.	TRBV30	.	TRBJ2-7	TGTGCCTGGAGTCTAGGTGGTAGCTCCTACGAGCAGTACTTC	CAWSLGGSSYEQYF
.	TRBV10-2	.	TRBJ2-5	TGCGCCAGCAGTCGGAGCGGTCAAGAGACCCAGTACTTC	CASSRSGQETQYF
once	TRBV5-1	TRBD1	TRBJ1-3	TGCGCCAGCAGCCCTGCAGGGGGTCTCTCTGGAAACACCATATATTTT	CASSPAGGLSGNTIYF